This T cell receptor beta chain was recorded in a study of technical replicates of blood from several donors. Some clones are missing from TCRdb's copy, which holds only in-frame ones; the method was immunoSEQ multiplex PCR. The table includes more than 65,000 clones, roughly 97% detected once. Trimming removed 5 bases from V and 5 bases from J; junction bases left unmatched: 6. The germline V gene has CDR1 MGHDK and CDR2 SYGVNS. The CDR3 covers 14 residues. This chain joins TRBV25-1 and TRBJ2-1; 7 positions match TRBD2. This clonotype was sampled from a human donor in good health. Sequenced: T cells isolated from PBMCs. CDR3 nucleotides: TGTGCCAGCAGTCAACTAGCGAACAACAATGAGCAGTTCTTC. Its translation: CASSQLANNNEQFF.